The rows below give T cell receptor beta chains drawn from one sample of a study of identical twins. Via MiXCR, TCRdb re-called the 5' RACE reads, giving one row per CDR3 protein. The repertoire holds under 350,000 distinct CDR3 sequences, less than 9.5% seen once, with around 7.1% in the top ten. This sample was also put to use in a study of yellow fever vaccine responses in identical twins.

Sequencing was carried out using CD8+ T cells sorted from blood. The receptors originated from a woman aged 18-30 years in good health. Both conserved end residues are part of each CDR3. The D gene is left open where the match is weak. Clone size is not always given. Where it is, it says once, few, many or a class for expanded clones.

TRBJ2-2	many	TRBD1	TRBV6-5	TGTGCCAGCAGTTTGGGGACAGCTGAGCTGTTTTTT	CASSLGTAELFF
TRBJ1-6	few	TRBD1	TRBV28	TGTGCCAGCAGTTTACGGGACAGGGGGCCTTCACCCCTCCACTTT	CASSLRDRGPSPLHF
TRBJ2-2	few	TRBD2	TRBV25-1	TGTGCCAGCAGTGAATTAAGAAGTTATAGACTAGCTGCGTATCGTCGGGAGCTGTTTTTT	CASSELRSYRLAAYRRELFF
TRBJ1-2	-	TRBD1	TRBV7-6	TGTGCCAGCAGGGCCGAGGCGGGACAGGGGGCCTATGGCTACACCTTC	CASRAEAGQGAYGYTF
TRBJ2-5	few	TRBD2	TRBV3-1	TGTGCCAGCAGCCCCGGACTAGCGGGGTACCTACAAGAGACCCAGTACTTC	CASSPGLAGYLQETQYF
TRBJ1-4	many	-	TRBV21-1	TGTGCCAGCAGCCGCCGACAGGCCCGGAATGAAAAACTGTTTTTT	CASSRRQARNEKLFF
TRBJ2-1	many	TRBD1	TRBV10-2	TGCGCCACCCGGGACAGCATTTACAATGAGCAGTTCTTC	CATRDSIYNEQFF
TRBJ1-4	-	TRBD1	TRBV2	TGTGCCAGCATAGGACAGGGGTTGACGCTGTTTTTT	CASIGQGLTLFF
TRBJ2-7	few	-	TRBV19	TGTGCCAGTAGAGGGTATTACGAGCAGTACTTC	CASRGYYEQYF
TRBJ2-7	-	-	TRBV10-3	TGTGCCATCAGTAACCCTCAGGGGGGGCTAAGGGACGAGCAGTACTTC	CAISNPQGGLRDEQYF
TRBJ2-5	many	-	TRBV24-1	TGTGCCACCAGTGATTTGCAAGAGACCCAGTACTTC	CATSDLQETQYF